This is a list of T cell receptor beta chains from one sample in a study of monozygotic twins with inflammatory bowel disease. TCRdb reprocessed the 5' RACE reads and stores each CDR3 protein as one record, lacking DNA. The sample totals approximately 340,000 distinct CDR3 sequences; its top ten clones hold around 2%. Sequencing used blood. These receptors were collected from a human donor with ulcerative colitis or Crohn's disease, or a healthy co-twin of an affected twin (not recorded which). Both conserved end residues are part of each CDR3. The order of the fields is V gene, J gene, CDR3 protein.

>TRBV18|TRBJ2-1
CASSPHGGSYNEQFF
>TRBV29-1|TRBJ2-1
CSVEDPGLNEQFF
>TRBV29-1|TRBJ2-1
CSVEVGEGGSYNEQFF
>TRBV20-1|TRBJ1-5
CSARQDSNQPQHF
>TRBV30|TRBJ2-7
CAWSKGLAGPYEQYF
>TRBV28|TRBJ1-6
CASSPYTDSYNSPLHF
>TRBV2|TRBJ1-5
CASSEIFWADQPQHF
>TRBV28|TRBJ2-3
CASLSRDEEDTQYF
>TRBV5-4|TRBJ2-7
CASSGGDWYEQYF
>TRBV10-3|TRBJ2-6
CAISEGGANVLTF
>TRBV28|TRBJ2-1
CASSLQIEQFF
>TRBV7-8|TRBJ2-3
CASSLVDSTDTQYF
>TRBV20-1|TRBJ1-2
CSARTLPDYGYTF
>TRBV5-6|TRBJ2-3
CASRFASGAGDTQYF
>TRBV28|TRBJ1-2
CASSLWQNYGYTF
>TRBV24-1|TRBJ2-2
CATSRAGATGELFF
>TRBV6-8|TRBJ2-3
CASSYKGQGILGTQYF
>TRBV5-1|TRBJ2-5
CASNPGTSGGAYQETQYF
>TRBV20-1|TRBJ1-2
CSAKTGNYGYTF
>TRBV28|TRBJ2-2
CASSPGFRGGNFLNTGELFF
>TRBV10-3|TRBJ1-1
CAISLQLDTEAFF
>TRBV3-1|TRBJ2-3
CASSRSDTQYF
>TRBV7-9|TRBJ2-7
CASSFAASYEQYF
>TRBV20-1|TRBJ2-5
CSAVNRRGLETQYF
>TRBV7-9|TRBJ2-2
CASSLGTLLVNTGELFF
>TRBV11-2|TRBJ1-3
CASSSQGSPGNTIYF
>TRBV6-1|TRBJ1-1
CASSPIPRLKGGTGTEAFF
>TRBV4-1|TRBJ2-7
CASSRVTRDSSYEQYF
>TRBV3-1|TRBJ2-3
CASSQGFQVGDTQYF
>TRBV27|TRBJ2-3
CASSTGTSGRSTDTQYF
>TRBV7-8|TRBJ2-7
CASSAFSSSYEQYF
>TRBV6-2/TRBV6-3|TRBJ2-7
CASSYSGGSYEQYF
>TRBV7-2|TRBJ1-2
CASSFLPAPNYGYTF
>TRBV27|TRBJ2-1
CASSARGRGGTNEQFF
>TRBV18|TRBJ2-1
CASSTGSESYNEQFF
>TRBV28|TRBJ1-1
CASSSPSRVTEAFF
>TRBV5-1|TRBJ2-5
CASSPGQSHQETQYF
>TRBV20-1|TRBJ2-7
CSASPFSGSWGGEQYF
>TRBV7-2|TRBJ1-2
CASSLSKSYYGYTF
>TRBV11-2|TRBJ2-2
CASSTPRGRDTGELFF
>TRBV29-1|TRBJ2-5
CSVETSGDQETQYF
>TRBV20-1|TRBJ2-7
CSARGTGGREQYF
>TRBV5-1|TRBJ1-4
CASSFSAGRKEKLFF
>TRBV5-1|TRBJ1-2
CASSENRKYGYTF
>TRBV20-1|TRBJ2-5
CSASQSGSPEETQYF
>TRBV19|TRBJ1-1
CASSMRTSGSEAFF
>TRBV9|TRBJ2-1
CASSVDPNSYNEQFF
>TRBV10-3|TRBJ1-1
CAISRQGWTEAFF
>TRBV19|TRBJ1-1
CASSIGGYNTEAFF
>TRBV5-1|TRBJ1-1
CASRMDLDTEAFF
>TRBV15|TRBJ2-3
CATSTVAGGPADTQYF
>TRBV5-4|TRBJ2-1
CASSVSRVSSYNEQFF
>TRBV20-1|TRBJ2-4
CSASSGAKNIQYF
>TRBV20-1|TRBJ2-7
CSATRTDRASYEQYF
>TRBV5-6|TRBJ2-5
CASSLGGRGRPETQYF
>TRBV12-3/TRBV12-4|TRBJ2-1
CASSYRVPHNEQFF
>TRBV20-1|TRBJ2-3
CSATPSGRAKDTQYF
>TRBV20-1|TRBJ2-4
CSARVVTGATKNIQYF